This note documents a single TCR beta chain sequence. Its antigen is not known. The source of the sample is a study of CD8+ T cells in alopecia areata. Study-level background: Administration of oral tofacitinib to treated patients was at 5 to 10 mg twice daily. Severity in treated patients was scored by percentage of scalp area affected. Study results and caveats: Scalp sequencing captures resident alphabeta T cells of normal skin too.

Reverse transcription of extracted RNA yielded cDNA, which provided the sequencing template. Only in-frame clones appear in the TCRdb table, and some are missing; sequencing was by immunoSEQ multiplex PCR. This table has roughly 120,000 clones, less than 70% appearing once. Treatment noted: oral pan-JAK inhibitor, 5-10 mg twice daily. The study team obtained lesional scalp punch biopsies and peripheral blood from alopecia areata patients. Trimming took 4 bases from V and 1 from J, leaving 10 bases between them. CDR3 length equals 13 residues. Germline V gives CDR1 SQVTM, CDR2 ANQGSEA. This receptor was obtained from a human donor with alopecia areata. The chain joins TRBV29-1 to TRBJ1-1; D not resolved. The source material was CD4+ T cells sorted from blood, sampled at week 24, from a patient treated with tofacitinib. The CDR3 is CSVVGIANTEAFF. DNA of the CDR3: TGCAGCGTTGTAGGGATAGCGAACACTGAAGCTTTCTTT.